This T cell receptor beta chain was sequenced in a study of blood T cells in healthy people across ages. Combining a sample-barcoded 5' primer with a J-beta primer mix, a second PCR ran for roughly 6 to 11 cycles. Using its own MiXCR run on the 5' RACE reads, TCRdb lists one record per CDR3 protein. The sample consists of over 600,000 distinct CDR3 sequences, roughly two fifths of them appearing once. The CDR3 is 14 amino acids. CDR1 and CDR2 (germline): DFQATT, SNEGSKA (reference sequence). V shed 4 bases, J shed 5 bases, and the junction held 9 bases outside the gene matches. The chain is built from TRBV20-1 and TRBJ2-3, with 7 bases identical to TRBD1. Material: blood. This TCR came from a man older than 75 in good health. CDR3 protein: CSAKGAAMGDTQYF. The CDR3 DNA follows: TGCAGTGCTAAGGGGGCAGCCATGGGAGATACGCAGTATTTT.